These 19 T cell receptor beta chains share one sample of origin, sequenced in a study of T-cell reconstitution after alpha-beta-depleted transplantation in children. Using unique molecular identifiers, the investigators prepared the TCRbeta library. Each CDR3 protein gets one entry after TCRdb re-called the PCR reads with MiXCR. This sample carries 360,000 or so distinct CDR3 sequences, 20% of them seen once, and the ten largest clones take less than 4.5%. This material consisted of PBMCs from the stem cell graft donor, taken from the stem cell graft. These receptors were collected from a human donor who donated a stem cell graft to a child with acute myeloid leukemia.

The chain has TRBV6-1 and TRBJ2-3; 7 bases are shared with TRBD2. The trim removed 7 bases at V and 2 bases at J, leaving 6 bases unmatched. There are 14 residues in the CDR3. Germline V gives CDR1 MNHNS, CDR2 SASEGT. The CDR3 DNA sequence: TGTGCCAGCAAAAGGAGCGGGGTCACAGATACGCAGTATTTT. It specifies CASKRSGVTDTQYF.

This chain joins TRBV5-1 and TRBJ2-7; TRBD1 matches 10 bases. This CDR3 is built from 16 residues. The trim removed 4 bases at V and 3 bases at J, leaving 10 bases unmatched. Germline V gene sequence: CDR1 SGHRS, CDR2 YFSETQ. CDR3 DNA: TGCGCCAGCAGCAAGTCCACCGGGACAGGGGTCTACGAGCAGTACTTC. Its protein is CASSKSTGTGVYEQYF.

This clonotype came up a few times. J is TRBJ2-3 and V is TRBV9; D is undetermined. The CDR3 is made up of 14 amino acids. Deletions cut 1 base from V and 1 base from J, with 7 bases between. Germline CDR1 and CDR2: SGDLS and YYNGEE. The chain's CDR3 is CASSVIAGTDTQYF. The CDR3 DNA reads TGTGCCAGCAGCGTAATAGCAGGCACAGATACGCAGTATTTT.

The rearrangement links TRBV10-3 to TRBJ2-2; no reliable D call. CDR3 length: 14 residues. Trimming removed 0 bases from V and 3 bases from J, with 5 bases in between. CDR1 and CDR2 from the germline V gene are ENHRY and SYGVKD. CDR3 nucleotides: TGTGCCATCAGTGAGTCACCGGACACCGGGGAGCTGTTTTTT. It is translated as CAISESPDTGELFF.

The rearrangement uses TRBV7-6 and TRBJ2-1; TRBD2 agrees at 8 bases. After removal of 4 bases from V and 0 bases from J, the junction contained 17 bases not matched to a gene. The CDR3 totals 20 residues. Germline CDR1 SGHVS, CDR2 FNYEAQ. The CDR3 region has the DNA TGTGCCAGCAGCTCGCCAACCCGGGGACTAGGAGGAGGCTCCTACAATGAGCAGTTCTTC. This codes for CASSSPTRGLGGGSYNEQFF. Full variable domain (remainder filled in from reference TRBV7-6 and TRBJ2-1): GAGVSQSPRYKVTKRGQDVALRCDPISGHVSLYWYRQALGQGPEFLTYFNYEAQQDKSGLPNDRFSAERPEGSISTLTIQRTEQRDSAMYRCASSSPTRGLGGGSYNEQFFGPGTRLTVL.

The chain links TRBV5-1 to TRBJ2-1, with D unclear. V was shortened by 0 bases and J by 4 bases, with 14 bases between the two germline ends. The CDR3 runs to 16 residues. CDR1 SGHRS and CDR2 YFSETQ come from the germline V gene. The CDR3 DNA sequence: TGCGCCAGCAGCTTGGGCCGGGTTGCGGCTTACAATGAGCAGTTCTTC. Its protein product is CASSLGRVAAYNEQFF.

This clonotype was counted a few times. This chain connects TRBV4-2 to TRBJ2-5; 8 bases are shared with TRBD2. CDR1 is LGHNA and CDR2 is YNFKEQ in the germline V gene. The CDR3 runs to 14 residues. Unmatched junction bases numbered 2, after V lost 1 base and J lost 4 bases. CDR3 nucleotides: TGTGCCAGCAGCCAAGGGACTAGCCGAGAGACCCAGTACTTC. As protein: CASSQGTSRETQYF.

The chain recombines TRBV10-3 with TRBJ2-5; D not resolved. Germline V CDR1 and CDR2: ENHRY, SYGVKD. The V and J ends lost 4 bases and 1 base respectively, with 7 bases between them. The CDR3 sequence is 13 residues long. This CDR3 is CAISGTTQETQYF. The CDR3 DNA sequence: TGTGCCATCAGTGGGACGACCCAAGAGACCCAGTACTTC.

A few counts support this clonotype. CDR3 nucleotides: TGTGCCAGCAGCCATGCCCAGATGTTTGATGAGCAGTTCTTC. Translated, it gives CASSHAQMFDEQFF. The chain carries TRBV4-2 and TRBJ2-1; D ambiguous. V gave up 3 bases and J gave up 8 bases, with 14 bases separating them. From germline, CDR1 is LGHNA and CDR2 YNFKEQ. The CDR3 extends over 14 amino acids.

This clonotype was picked up a small number of times. The chain links TRBV28 to TRBJ2-7; D perhaps matches TRBD2 (6 bases). CDR1 is MDHEN, CDR2 SYDVKM, per germline. The CDR3 extends over 12 amino acids. Trimming pared 5 bases from V and 3 bases from J, leaving 8 bases between. The CDR3 bases are TGTGCCAGCAGTGGACTATTCTACGAGCAGTACTTC. This gives the protein CASSGLFYEQYF.

The V call is TRBV20-1, the J call TRBJ2-7, with TRBD2 identical over 12 bases. This CDR3 contains 18 residues. V shed 3 bases and J 3 bases; nucleotides not matched to a gene: 15. Germline-derived CDR1 and CDR2 are DFQATT and SNEGSKA (reference sequence). For the CDR3, the DNA is TGCAGTGCTAGGGCCCTAGCGGGAGGGCCCCGTACTCTCTACGAGCAGTACTTC. This codes for CSARALAGGPRTLYEQYF.

This clonotype was seen repeatedly, ten times or more. The CDR3 nucleotides read TGCAGCGTTGAAGTATGGGGTGCGACTGAAGCTTTCTTT. Protein: CSVEVWGATEAFF. The V gene is TRBV29-1, the J gene TRBJ1-1; D call uncertain. V gave up 1 base and J gave up 5 bases, with 11 bases separating them. Germline values: CDR1 SQVTM, CDR2 ANQGSEA. This CDR3 has 13 amino acids. The whole variable domain, remainder taken from reference TRBV29-1 and TRBJ1-1, is SAVISQKPSRDICQRGTSLTIQCQVDSQVTMMFWYRQQPGQSLTLIATANQGSEATYESGFVIDKFPISRPNLTFSTLTVSNMSPEDSSIYLCSVEVWGATEAFFGQGTRLTVV.

This chain links TRBV7-6 with TRBJ2-5; TRBD2 agrees at 13 bases. The CDR3 loop spans 16 amino acids. Germline trimming cut 5 bases from V and 4 bases from J; bases unmatched to any gene: 7. From germline, CDR1 is SGHVS and CDR2 FNYEAQ. The CDR3 here is CASSPRLAGGGETQYF. CDR3 nucleotides: TGTGCCAGCAGCCCAAGACTAGCGGGAGGTGGAGAGACCCAGTACTTC.

The sample holds a few counts of this clonotype. Here the CDR3 DNA reads TGCGCCAGCAGCACCACGACGCTAAGCACAGATACGCAGTATTTT. Its translation is CASSTTTLSTDTQYF. The chain has TRBV5-1 and TRBJ2-3; no clear D gene. CDR3 length: 15 amino acids. Deletions cut 4 bases from V and 0 bases from J, with 12 bases between. Germline V lookup: CDR1 SGHRS, CDR2 YFSETQ. Full variable domain (rest looked up from reference TRBV5-1 and TRBJ2-3): KAGVTQTPRYLIKTRGQQVTLSCSPISGHRSVSWYQQTPGQGLQFLFEYFSETQRNKGNFPGRFSGRQFSNSRSEMNVSTLELGDSALYLCASSTTTLSTDTQYFGPGTRLTVL.

J is TRBJ2-5 and V is TRBV28; 8 bases fit TRBD1. Germline lookup yields CDR1 MDHEN and CDR2 SYDVKM. With V trimmed by 2 bases and J by 6 bases, 8 bases remained unmatched. The CDR3 has 15 amino acids. DNA for the CDR3: TGTGCCAGCAGTTTAGGCAGGGGGCCATGGAAGACCCAGTACTTC. This sequence encodes CASSLGRGPWKTQYF.

The CDR3 is CASSHTPNTEAFF. In DNA form, the CDR3 reads TGTGCCAGCTCCCATACACCGAACACTGAAGCTTTCTTT. The chain carries TRBV18 and TRBJ1-1; no reliable D call. This CDR3 contains 13 residues. Trimming shortened V by 6 bases and J by 1 base, and 9 bases separated the two germline ends. Germline V gene lookup returns CDR1 KGHSH and CDR2 LQKENI.

In its sample, this clonotype was seen a few times. This sequence joins TRBV15 and TRBJ2-1, with 16 positions matching TRBD2. The V and J ends lost 5 bases and 4 bases, in that order; junction bases with no gene match: 5. The CDR3 contains 17 residues. Germline V gives CDR1 LNHNV, CDR2 YYDKDF (reference sequence). This CDR3 is CATSGTSGRAVYNEQFF. Written as DNA, the CDR3 is TGTGCCACCAGCGGGACTAGCGGGAGGGCCGTTTACAATGAGCAGTTCTTC.

In this sample, this clonotype turned up a few times. This sequence joins TRBV9 and TRBJ2-1; the match to TRBD1 covers 8 bases. CDR1 and CDR2 (germline): SGDLS, YYNGEE. The CDR3 consists of 15 residues. The J segment lost 5 bases and the V segment lost 4 bases, leaving 8 bases of the junction unmatched. The CDR3, as DNA: TGTGCCAGCAGCCCCCGGGACAGGCAAAACAATGAGCAGTTCTTC. Protein: CASSPRDRQNNEQFF.

This clonotype showed up just a few times. The chain couples TRBV18 to TRBJ2-6; D gene unclear. V dropped 2 bases and J dropped 0 bases, with 14 bases sitting between them. This CDR3 spans 18 amino acids. Germline V gene data show CDR1 as KGHSH and CDR2 as LQKENI. CDR3 sequence reads: CASSPSGPLSSGANVLTF. Written as DNA, the CDR3 is TGTGCCAGCTCACCAAGTGGACCGTTGAGCTCTGGGGCCAACGTCCTGACTTTC.